The clone carrying this TCR beta chain was observed a few times. What it recognizes is unknown. This sample was included in a study of early T cells in non-severe SARS-CoV-2 infection. Study-level information: From unsorted whole blood, bulk RNA was sequenced, and the chains remained unpaired. General study results and limits: Anti-spike CD8 responses were favored in VDJdb matching, and private and CD4 specificities were missed.

Germline loops: CDR1 SEHNR, CDR2 FQNEAQ (reference sequence). V shed 6 bases and J shed 4 bases, with 16 bases lying between them. CDR3 length: 15 amino acids. The TCR library protocol attached unique molecular identifiers to the individual cDNA molecules. TCRdb called the 5' RACE reads again in MiXCR, with one record for every CDR3 protein. The profile shows some 100,000 distinct CDR3 sequences, under 15% of them singletons. V usage is TRBV7-9 and J usage is TRBJ2-1, with a tentative D call TRBD2 (6 bases). The TCR comes from an adult who was a healthcare worker with PCR-confirmed SARS-CoV-2 infection or an uninfected control (not recorded which). Sequencing used whole blood. The CDR3 loop is CASSSGTHSYNEQFF. DNA of the CDR3: TGTGCCAGCAGTTCCGGGACTCACTCATACAATGAGCAGTTCTTC. Looking up the rest from reference TRBV7-9 and TRBJ2-1 gives the full variable domain: DTGVSQNPRHKITKRGQNVTFRCDPISEHNRLYWYRQTLGQGPEFLTYFQNEAQLEKSRLLSDRFSAERPKGSFSTLEIQRTEQGDSAMYLCASSSGTHSYNEQFFGPGTRLTVL.